The 10 T cell receptor beta chains below all came from one sample that was sequenced in a study of T cell responses to AZD1222 COVID-19 vaccine. The assay was immunoSEQ multiplex PCR, and TCRdb's table has in-frame clones only and misses some. The sample has about 60,000 clones, approximately 86% seen once. Sequenced here: peripheral blood, sampled on day 0 of AZD1222 vaccination. Source of these receptors: an adult in good health.

By its share, this clone is medium-sized. No conserved phenylalanine or tryptophan is present at the end of the CDR3, so a read error is the likely explanation. The DNA is left out, because the CDR3 cannot be placed on it with certainty; the CDR3 is given as TCRdb lists it. Here the CDR3 reads CSALFAGI. V is TRBV20-1 and J is TRBJ1-6. The CDR3 length equals 8 residues, ends included. CDR1 DFQATT and CDR2 SNEGSKA come from the germline V gene (reference sequence).

The V and J genes are TRBV7-3 and TRBJ2-1; tentatively, D is TRBD1 or TRBD2 (6 bases each). V was clipped by 3 bases and J by 4 bases, with 13 bases between them. The germline V gene has CDR1 SGHTA and CDR2 FQGTGA. The CDR3 has 15 amino acids. For the CDR3, the DNA is TGTGCCAGCAGCTTCCGGGGGCTGACGTACAATGAGCAGTTCTTC. Translation: CASSFRGLTYNEQFF. Variable domain in full (rest from reference TRBV7-3 and TRBJ2-1): GAGVSQTPSNKVTEKGKYVELRCDPISGHTALYWYRQSLGQGPEFLIYFQGTGAADDSGLPNDRFFAVRPEGSVSTLKIQRTERGDSAVYLCASSFRGLTYNEQFFGPGTRLTVL.

CDR3 nucleotides: TGTGCCAGCAACTACCAGGGGGTATTCGACGAGCAGTACTTC. This sequence encodes CASNYQGVFDEQYF. The chain employs TRBV5-6 and TRBJ2-7, with 7 bases lining up with TRBD1. The V segment lost 6 bases and the J segment 5 bases; nucleotides outside the gene matches: 11. Germline V gene data show CDR1 as SGHDT and CDR2 as YYEEEE. This CDR3 comprises 14 residues.

This clone was found a few times. The V gene is TRBV9, the J gene TRBJ1-3, with D perhaps TRBD1 (5 bases). V was pared by 0 bases and J by 9 bases, with 16 bases between. The CDR3 has 15 amino acids. Germline CDR1 is SGDLS and CDR2 is YYNGEE. This chain's CDR3 is CASSVGVRGQSTIYF. CDR3 in DNA: TGTGCCAGCAGCGTAGGGGTAAGGGGCCAGAGCACCATATATTTT.

The chain recombines TRBV4-1 with TRBJ1-2; D is possibly TRBD1 (5 bases). Germline V lookup: CDR1 MGHRA, CDR2 YSYEKL. Deletions cut 0 bases from V and 5 bases from J, with 16 bases between. This CDR3 comprises 16 residues. CDR3: CASSQESPTAQYGYTF. CDR3 nucleotide sequence: TGCGCCAGCAGCCAAGAATCCCCGACAGCTCAATATGGCTACACCTTC.

The V and J genes are TRBV7-8 and TRBJ2-5; possibly TRBD1 or TRBD2 for D (5 bases each). The germline V gene has CDR1 SGHVS and CDR2 FQNEAQ. V lost 0 bases and J lost 4, with 9 bases in between. This CDR3 comprises 14 residues. The CDR3 here is CASSLAPRGETQYF. The CDR3 bases are TGTGCCAGCAGCTTAGCACCGAGGGGAGAGACCCAGTACTTC.

The rearrangement links TRBV5-4 to TRBJ1-2, with 7 bases lining up with TRBD1. The CDR3 covers 16 residues. Germline V gene data show CDR1 as SGHNT and CDR2 as YYREEE (reference sequence). V lost 0 bases and J lost 4; bases outside the gene matches: 9. The CDR3 sequence: CASSLGGGRGVYGYTF. The CDR3 DNA sequence: TGTGCCAGCAGCTTGGGTGGGGGCAGGGGGGTCTATGGCTACACCTTC.

V and J are TRBV5-5 and TRBJ2-2; 10 nucleotides line up with TRBD2. Germline V gene data show CDR1 as SGHKS and CDR2 as YYEKEE (reference sequence). With 5 bases clipped from V and 4 bases from J, the junction kept 8 bases outside the gene matches. The CDR3 loop spans 16 amino acids. Written as DNA, the CDR3 is TGTGCCAGCAGTAAAAGACTAGCGGGCCTCACCGGGGAGCTGTTTTTT. Its protein is CASSKRLAGLTGELFF. Variable domain in full (rest from reference TRBV5-5 and TRBJ2-2): DAGVTQSPTHLIKTRGQQVTLRCSPISGHKSVSWYQQVLGQGPQFIFQYYEKEERGRGNFPDRFSARQFPNYSSELNVNALLLGDSALYLCASSKRLAGLTGELFFGEGSRLTVL.

This chain connects TRBV10-3 to TRBJ2-2; 8 bases line up with TRBD2. The CDR3 runs to 16 residues. Germline V gene data show CDR1 as ENHRY and CDR2 as SYGVKD. Unmatched junction bases numbered 6, after V lost 6 bases and J lost 0 bases. The DNA of the CDR3 is TGTGCCATCAGGAAGACTAGCGCGACGAACACCGGGGAGCTGTTTTTT. This gives the protein CAIRKTSATNTGELFF.

The chain recombines TRBV3-1 (or the pseudogene TRBV3-2) with TRBJ1-6; a possible D gene is TRBD1 (6 bases). Germline-derived CDR1 and CDR2 are LGHDT and YNNKEL (reference sequence). The CDR3 loop spans 15 amino acids. The germline V and J ends were trimmed by 0 bases and 14 bases, with 17 bases remaining between them. The CDR3 coding sequence is TGTGCCAGCAGCCAAGAGTCCAGGGGAGATACTGCCCTCCACTTT. It yields the protein CASSQESRGDTALHF.